This TCR beta chain is drawn from a study of cytotoxic CD8 clonotypes in ibrutinib-treated CLL. Study at large: On average, each sample had hundreds of thousands of productive templates and more than 75,000 productive rearrangements.

The germline V gene encodes CDR1 SGHKS and CDR2 YYEKEE (reference sequence). Germline trimming cut 4 bases from V and 1 base from J; bases unmatched to any gene: 4. This CDR3 has 14 amino acids. Points on this clone: What it binds is not known.

Produced via immunoSEQ multiplex PCR; TCRdb's table is partial and in-frame only. The table records roughly 150,000 clones, 70% to 90% of them present only once. Study-level results: Contraction or stability on treatment was seen for public clonotypes, which were uncommon. Clonality, elevated at ibrutinib response, dropped back toward baseline at progression.

V gene TRBV5-5 combines with J gene TRBJ2-5; 7 bases map to TRBD1. This clonotype originated in a human donor with chronic lymphocytic leukemia. The material sequenced was PBMCs, taken at disease progression, from a patient treated with ibrutinib. This chain's CDR3 is CASSPGQLQETQYF. The CDR3 bases are TGTGCCAGCAGCCCGGGACAGCTCCAAGAGACCCAGTACTTC.